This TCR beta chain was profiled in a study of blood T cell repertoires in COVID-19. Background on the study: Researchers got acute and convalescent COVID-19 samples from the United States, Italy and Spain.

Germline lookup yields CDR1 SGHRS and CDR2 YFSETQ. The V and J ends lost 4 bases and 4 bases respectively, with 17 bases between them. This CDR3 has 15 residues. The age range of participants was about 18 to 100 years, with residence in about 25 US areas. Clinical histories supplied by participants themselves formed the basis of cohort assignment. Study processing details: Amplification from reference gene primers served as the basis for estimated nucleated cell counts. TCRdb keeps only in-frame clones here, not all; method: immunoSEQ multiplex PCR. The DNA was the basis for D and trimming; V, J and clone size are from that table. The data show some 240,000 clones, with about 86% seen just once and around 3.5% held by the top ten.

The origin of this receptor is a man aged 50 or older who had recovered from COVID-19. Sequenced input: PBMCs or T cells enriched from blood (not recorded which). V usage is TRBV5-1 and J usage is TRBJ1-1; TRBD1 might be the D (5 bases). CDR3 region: CASSGSLTGGTEAFF. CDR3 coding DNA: TGCGCCAGCAGCGGCTCGCTAACCGGGGGCACTGAAGCTTTCTTT.